This TCR beta chain was identified during a study of cytomegalovirus exposure and HLA in healthy donors. The V gene lost 1 base and the J gene lost 4 bases, with 7 bases spanning the gap. This CDR3 has 13 amino acids. The germline gives CDR1 SGDLS, CDR2 YYNGEE. A multiplex PCR was run with 60 Vbeta primers and 13 Jbeta primers. TCRdb keeps only in-frame clones here, not all; method: immunoSEQ multiplex PCR. The sample includes about 160,000 clones, about 80% of them seen just once. The sequenced sample was PBMCs. The sequence was collected from a man between 25 and 39 years old in good health and CMV-seronegative. The gene calls are TRBV9 and TRBJ2-3; no reliable D call. The CDR3 sequence: CASSVTSADTQYF. The CDR3 region has the DNA TGTGCCAGCAGCGTAACCAGCGCAGATACGCAGTATTTT.